This T cell receptor beta chain was identified in a study of shared clonotypes between healthy human individuals. Study-wide context: Sampling drew on donors who were a couple of women and a few men aged 18 to 49. Per donor, three plates held CD4 naive cells, three held CD4 memory, two held CD8 naive and one held CD8 memory. Overall study findings and caveats: Generation probabilities of non-shared clonotypes were lower (relative to those shared by all four donors).

The CDR3 extends over 14 amino acids. V was shortened by 0 bases and J by 7 bases, with 12 bases between the two germline ends. Germline-derived CDR1 and CDR2 are LNHNV and YYDKDF (reference sequence). Using immunoSEQ multiplex PCR, the repertoire was profiled, and TCRdb retains in-frame clones only, with some absent. Of roughly 590,000 clones in the sample, around 95% were seen once. For this clone: Its target is not known.

Naivety among CD8 cells was defined by CD45RO negativity and positive CCR7 selection, thereby excluding terminally differentiated effector memory CD45RA+ cells. Every one of the donors was a Caucasian adult that lived in Nashville, Tennessee. This clonotype was obtained from a woman aged 25 to 39 in good health. The sequenced sample consisted of naive CD8+ T cells sorted from blood. This sequence joins TRBV15 and TRBJ1-2; D is uncertain. The CDR3, as DNA: TGTGCCACCAGCAGAGATTTGGGCATGCGTGGCTACACCTTC. It codes for CATSRDLGMRGYTF.